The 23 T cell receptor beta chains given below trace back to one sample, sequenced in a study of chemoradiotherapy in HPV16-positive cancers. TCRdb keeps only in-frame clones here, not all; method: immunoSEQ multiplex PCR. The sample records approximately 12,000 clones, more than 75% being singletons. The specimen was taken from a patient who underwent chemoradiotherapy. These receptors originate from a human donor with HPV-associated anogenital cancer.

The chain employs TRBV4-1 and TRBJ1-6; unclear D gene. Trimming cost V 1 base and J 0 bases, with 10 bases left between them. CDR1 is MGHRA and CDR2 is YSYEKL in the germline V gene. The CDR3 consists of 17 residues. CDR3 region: CASSQGASPSYNSPLHF. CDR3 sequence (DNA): TGCGCCAGCAGCCAAGGGGCGTCCCCCTCCTATAATTCACCCCTCCACTTT.

CDR3 sequence: CASSVGGQSEQYF. The CDR3 region has the DNA TGTGCCAGCAGCGTAGGGGGGCAATCTGAGCAGTACTTC. The gene calls are TRBV9 and TRBJ2-7, with D maybe TRBD1 (6 bases). The CDR3 consists of 13 residues. V lost 0 bases and J lost 7, with 11 bases in between. Per germline, CDR1 SGDLS and CDR2 YYNGEE.

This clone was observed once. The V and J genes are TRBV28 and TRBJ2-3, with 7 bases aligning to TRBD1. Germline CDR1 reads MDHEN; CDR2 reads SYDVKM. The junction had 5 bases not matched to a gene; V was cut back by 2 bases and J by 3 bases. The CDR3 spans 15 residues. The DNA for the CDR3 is TGTGCCAGCAGTTTAAGAGGGGGCGGGACAGATACGCAGTATTTT. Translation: CASSLRGGGTDTQYF.

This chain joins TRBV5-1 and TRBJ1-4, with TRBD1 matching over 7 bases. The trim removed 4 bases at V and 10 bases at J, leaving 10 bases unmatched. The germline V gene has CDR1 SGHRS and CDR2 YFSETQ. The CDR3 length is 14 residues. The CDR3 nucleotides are TGCGCCAGCAGCCCCGGACAGGTGGAGGGAAAACTGTTTTTT. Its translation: CASSPGQVEGKLFF.

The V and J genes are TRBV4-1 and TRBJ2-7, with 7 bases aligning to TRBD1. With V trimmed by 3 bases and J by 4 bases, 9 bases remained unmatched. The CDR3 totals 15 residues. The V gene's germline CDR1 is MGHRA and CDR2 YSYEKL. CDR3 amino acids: CASSQAGTEGYEQYF. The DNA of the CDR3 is TGCGCCAGCAGCCAGGCCGGGACAGAAGGTTACGAGCAGTACTTC.

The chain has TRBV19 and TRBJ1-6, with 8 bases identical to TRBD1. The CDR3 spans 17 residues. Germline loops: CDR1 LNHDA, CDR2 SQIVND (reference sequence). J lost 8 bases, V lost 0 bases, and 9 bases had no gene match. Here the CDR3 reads CASSIDLWGTGHSPLHF. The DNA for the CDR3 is TGTGCCAGTAGTATAGATCTATGGGGGACAGGCCATTCACCCCTCCACTTT.

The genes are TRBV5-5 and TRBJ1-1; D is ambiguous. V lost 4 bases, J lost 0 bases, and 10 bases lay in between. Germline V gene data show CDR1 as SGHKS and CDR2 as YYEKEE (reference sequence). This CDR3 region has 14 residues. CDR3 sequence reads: CASSPNNVNTEAFF. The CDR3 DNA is TGTGCCAGCAGCCCTAACAACGTGAACACTGAAGCTTTCTTT.

The CDR3 loop reads CASSLVSSLEAFF. The CDR3 DNA sequence: TGTGCCAGCAGCTTAGTGTCCAGCCTTGAAGCTTTCTTT. The chain combines TRBV11-2 with TRBJ1-1, with no clear D. Deletions cut 1 base from V and 7 bases from J, with 10 bases between. The CDR3 consists of 13 residues. From germline, CDR1 is SGHAT and CDR2 FQNNGV.

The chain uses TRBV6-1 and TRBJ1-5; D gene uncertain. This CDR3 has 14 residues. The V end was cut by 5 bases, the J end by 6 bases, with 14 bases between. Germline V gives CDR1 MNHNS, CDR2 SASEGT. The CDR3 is CASSLNTAGQPQHF. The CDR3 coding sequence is TGTGCCAGCAGTCTAAACACGGCCGGTCAGCCCCAGCATTTT.

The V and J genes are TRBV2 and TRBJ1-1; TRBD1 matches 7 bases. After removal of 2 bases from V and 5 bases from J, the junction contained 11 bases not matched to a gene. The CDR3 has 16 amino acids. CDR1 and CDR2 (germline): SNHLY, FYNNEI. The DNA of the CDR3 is TGTGCCAGCAGTGAAAACAGGGGCCTCCTGGGGACTGAAGCTTTCTTT. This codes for CASSENRGLLGTEAFF.

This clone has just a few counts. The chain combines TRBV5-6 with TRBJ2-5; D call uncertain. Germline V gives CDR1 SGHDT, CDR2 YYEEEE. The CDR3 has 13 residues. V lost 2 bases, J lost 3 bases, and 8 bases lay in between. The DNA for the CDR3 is TGTGCCAGCAGCTTACCCCCAGAAGAGACCCAGTACTTC. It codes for CASSLPPEETQYF.

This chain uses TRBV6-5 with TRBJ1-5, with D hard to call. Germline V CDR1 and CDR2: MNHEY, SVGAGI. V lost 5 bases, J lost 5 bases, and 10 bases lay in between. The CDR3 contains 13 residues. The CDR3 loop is CASSRGHDQPQHF. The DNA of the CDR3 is TGTGCCAGCAGTCGTGGTCACGATCAGCCCCAGCATTTT.

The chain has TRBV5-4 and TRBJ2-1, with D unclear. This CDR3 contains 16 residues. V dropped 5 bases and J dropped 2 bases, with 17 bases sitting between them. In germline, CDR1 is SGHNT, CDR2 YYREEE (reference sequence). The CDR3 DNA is TGTGCCAGCAGATCAAAGGATAAAATGACCTACAATGAGCAGTTCTTC. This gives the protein CASRSKDKMTYNEQFF.

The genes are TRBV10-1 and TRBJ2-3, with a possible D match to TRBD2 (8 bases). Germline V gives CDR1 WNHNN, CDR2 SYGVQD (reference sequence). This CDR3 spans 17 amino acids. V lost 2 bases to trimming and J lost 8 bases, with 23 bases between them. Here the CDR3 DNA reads TGCGCCAGCAGTGAGGTTAGCGGGGCCCCAGGGGGGTGTACGCAGTATTTT. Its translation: CASSEVSGAPGGCTQYF.

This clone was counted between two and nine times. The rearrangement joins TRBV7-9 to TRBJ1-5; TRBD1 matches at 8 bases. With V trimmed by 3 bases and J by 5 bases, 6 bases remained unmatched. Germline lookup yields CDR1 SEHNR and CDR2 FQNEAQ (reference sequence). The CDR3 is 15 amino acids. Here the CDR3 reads CASSLGQEIDQPQHF. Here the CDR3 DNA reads TGTGCCAGCAGCTTGGGACAGGAGATCGATCAGCCCCAGCATTTT. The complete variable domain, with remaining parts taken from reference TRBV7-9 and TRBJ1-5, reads DTGVSQNPRHKITKRGQNVTFRCDPISEHNRLYWYRQTLGQGPEFLTYFQNEAQLEKSRLLSDRFSAERPKGSFSTLEIQRTEQGDSAMYLCASSLGQEIDQPQHFGDGTRLSIL.

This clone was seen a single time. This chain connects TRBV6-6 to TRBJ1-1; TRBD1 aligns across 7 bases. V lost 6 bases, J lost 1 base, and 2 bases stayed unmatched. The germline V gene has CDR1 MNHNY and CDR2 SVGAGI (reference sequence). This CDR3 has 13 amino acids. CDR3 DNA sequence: TGTGCCAGCAGGGGGACAGAGAACACTGAAGCTTTCTTT. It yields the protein CASRGTENTEAFF.

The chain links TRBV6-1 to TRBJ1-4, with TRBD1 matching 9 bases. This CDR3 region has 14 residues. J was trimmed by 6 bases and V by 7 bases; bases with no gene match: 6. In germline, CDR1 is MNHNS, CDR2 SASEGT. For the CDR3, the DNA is TGTGCCAGCAATACAGGGGGCTTTTATGAAAAACTGTTTTTT. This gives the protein CASNTGGFYEKLFF.

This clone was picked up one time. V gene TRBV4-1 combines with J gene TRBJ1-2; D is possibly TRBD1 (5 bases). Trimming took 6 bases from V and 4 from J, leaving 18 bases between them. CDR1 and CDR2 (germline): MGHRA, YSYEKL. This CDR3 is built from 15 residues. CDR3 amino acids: CASSPTGVQPYGYTF. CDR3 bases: TGCGCCAGCAGTCCTACGGGGGTCCAGCCCTATGGCTACACCTTC.

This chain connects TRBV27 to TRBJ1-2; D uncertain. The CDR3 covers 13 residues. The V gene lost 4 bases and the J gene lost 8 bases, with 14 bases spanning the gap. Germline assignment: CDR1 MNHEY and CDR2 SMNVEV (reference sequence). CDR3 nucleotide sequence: TGTGCCAGCAGTTCCGGGGTTTCGTTAGGCTACACCTTC. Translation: CASSSGVSLGYTF.

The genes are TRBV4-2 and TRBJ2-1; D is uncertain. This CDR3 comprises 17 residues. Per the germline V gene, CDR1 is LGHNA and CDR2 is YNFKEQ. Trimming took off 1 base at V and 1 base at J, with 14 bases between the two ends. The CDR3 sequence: CASSQVTADTSYNEQFF. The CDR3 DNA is TGTGCCAGCAGCCAAGTTACGGCAGACACTTCCTACAATGAGCAGTTCTTC.

CDR3: CASSQFWEDNYEQYF. The CDR3 DNA reads as TGCGCCAGCAGCCAATTCTGGGAGGACAACTACGAGCAGTACTTC. The rearrangement uses TRBV4-3 and TRBJ2-7, with a tentative D call TRBD2 (6 bases). This CDR3 region has 15 residues. Trimming stripped 2 bases from V and 3 bases from J, with 14 bases between. From germline, CDR1 is LGHNA and CDR2 YSLEER.

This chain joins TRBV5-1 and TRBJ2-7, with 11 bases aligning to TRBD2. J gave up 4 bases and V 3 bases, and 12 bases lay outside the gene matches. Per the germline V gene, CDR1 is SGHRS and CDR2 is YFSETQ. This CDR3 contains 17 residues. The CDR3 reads CASSSLSSTSGVYEQYF. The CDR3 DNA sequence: TGCGCCAGCAGCTCTCTCTCCTCGACTAGCGGGGTATACGAGCAGTACTTC.

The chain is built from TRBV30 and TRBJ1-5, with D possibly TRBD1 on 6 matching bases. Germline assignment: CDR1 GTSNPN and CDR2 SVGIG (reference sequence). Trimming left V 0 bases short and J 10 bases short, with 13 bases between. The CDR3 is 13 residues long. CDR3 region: CAWSVQGDRPQHF. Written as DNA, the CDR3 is TGTGCCTGGAGTGTACAGGGAGATCGTCCCCAGCATTTT. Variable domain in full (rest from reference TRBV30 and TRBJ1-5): SQTIHQWPATLVQPVGSPLSLECTVEGTSNPNLYWYRQAAGRGLQLLFYSVGIGQISSEVPQNLSASRPQDRQFILSSKKLLLSDSGFYLCAWSVQGDRPQHFGDGTRLSIL.